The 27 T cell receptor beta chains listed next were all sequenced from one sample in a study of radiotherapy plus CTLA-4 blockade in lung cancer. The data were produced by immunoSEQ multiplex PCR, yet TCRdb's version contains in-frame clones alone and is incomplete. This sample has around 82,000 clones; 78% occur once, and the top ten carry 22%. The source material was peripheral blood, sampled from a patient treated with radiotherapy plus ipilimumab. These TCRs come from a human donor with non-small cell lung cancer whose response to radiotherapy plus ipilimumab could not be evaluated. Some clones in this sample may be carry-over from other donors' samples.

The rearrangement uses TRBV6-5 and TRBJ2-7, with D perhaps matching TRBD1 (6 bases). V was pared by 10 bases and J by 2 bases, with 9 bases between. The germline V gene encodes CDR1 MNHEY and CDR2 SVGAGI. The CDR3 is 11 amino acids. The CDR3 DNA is TGTGCCACCAGGGGAGCCTACGAGCAGTACTTC. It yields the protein CATRGAYEQYF.

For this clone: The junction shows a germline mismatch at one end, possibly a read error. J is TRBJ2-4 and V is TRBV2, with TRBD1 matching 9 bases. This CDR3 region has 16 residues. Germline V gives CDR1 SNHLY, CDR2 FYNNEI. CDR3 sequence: CASNEPTRDRAHIQYF. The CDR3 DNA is TGTGCCAGCAATGAACCTACGCGGGACAGGGCCCACATTCAGTACTTC.

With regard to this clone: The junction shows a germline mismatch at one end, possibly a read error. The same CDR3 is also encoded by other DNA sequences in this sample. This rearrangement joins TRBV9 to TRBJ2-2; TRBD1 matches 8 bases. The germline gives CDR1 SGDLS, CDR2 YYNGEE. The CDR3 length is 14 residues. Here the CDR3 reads CASSPYRDRGELFF. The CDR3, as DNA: TGCGCCAGCAGCCCCTACCGGGACAGGGGGGAGCTGTTTTTT.

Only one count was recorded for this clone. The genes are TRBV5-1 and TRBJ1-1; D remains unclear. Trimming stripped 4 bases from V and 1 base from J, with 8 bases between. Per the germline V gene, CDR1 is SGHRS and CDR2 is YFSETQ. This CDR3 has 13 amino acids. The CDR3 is CASSAIQNTEAFF. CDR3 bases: TGCGCCAGCAGCGCGATTCAGAACACTGAAGCTTTCTTT.

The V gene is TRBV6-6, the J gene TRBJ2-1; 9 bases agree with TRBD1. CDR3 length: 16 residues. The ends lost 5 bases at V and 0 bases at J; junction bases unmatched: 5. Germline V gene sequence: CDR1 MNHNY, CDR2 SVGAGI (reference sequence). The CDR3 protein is CASSVTGGRSYNEQFF. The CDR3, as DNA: TGTGCCAGCAGTGTGACAGGGGGACGCTCCTACAATGAGCAGTTCTTC.

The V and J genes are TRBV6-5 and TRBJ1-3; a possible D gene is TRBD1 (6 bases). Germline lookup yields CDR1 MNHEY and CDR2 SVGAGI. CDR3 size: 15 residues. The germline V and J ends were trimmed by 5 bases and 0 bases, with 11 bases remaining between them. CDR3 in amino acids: CASSGPRGSGNTIYF. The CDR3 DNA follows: TGTGCCAGCAGTGGACCCAGGGGCTCTGGAAACACCATATATTTT.

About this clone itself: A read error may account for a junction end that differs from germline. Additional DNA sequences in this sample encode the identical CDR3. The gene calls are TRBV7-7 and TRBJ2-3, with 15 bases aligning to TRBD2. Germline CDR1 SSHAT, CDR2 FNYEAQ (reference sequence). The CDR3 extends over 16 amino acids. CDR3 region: CASSPGLAGGRDTQYF. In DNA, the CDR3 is TGTGCTAGCAGCCCTGGACTAGCGGGGGGGCGGGATACGCAGTATTTT.

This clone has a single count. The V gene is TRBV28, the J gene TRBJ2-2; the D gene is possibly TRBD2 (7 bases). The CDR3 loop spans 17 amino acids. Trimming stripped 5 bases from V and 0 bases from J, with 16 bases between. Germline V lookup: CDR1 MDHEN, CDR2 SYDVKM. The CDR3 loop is CASSPQDGGPNTGELFF. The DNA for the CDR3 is TGTGCCAGCAGTCCCCAAGACGGGGGGCCGAACACCGGGGAGCTGTTTTTT.

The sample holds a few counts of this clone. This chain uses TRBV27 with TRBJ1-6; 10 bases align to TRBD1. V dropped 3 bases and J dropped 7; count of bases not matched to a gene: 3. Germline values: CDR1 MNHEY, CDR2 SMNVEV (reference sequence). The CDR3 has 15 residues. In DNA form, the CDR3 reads TGTGCCAGCAGTTTCGGGACAGGGGCGAATTCACCCCTCCACTTT. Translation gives CASSFGTGANSPLHF.

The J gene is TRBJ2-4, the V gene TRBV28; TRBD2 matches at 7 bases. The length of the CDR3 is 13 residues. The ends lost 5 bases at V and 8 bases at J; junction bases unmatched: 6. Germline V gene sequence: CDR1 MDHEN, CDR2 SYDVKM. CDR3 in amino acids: CASSGRGVDIQYF. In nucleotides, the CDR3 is TGTGCCAGCAGTGGGAGGGGTGTGGACATTCAGTACTTC.

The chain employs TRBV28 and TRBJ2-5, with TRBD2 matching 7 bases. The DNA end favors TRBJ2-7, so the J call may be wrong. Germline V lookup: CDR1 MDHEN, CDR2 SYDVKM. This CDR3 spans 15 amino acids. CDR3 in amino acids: CASSGGGTASYEQYF. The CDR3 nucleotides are TGTGCCAGCAGTGGGGGGGGGACGGCTTCCTACGAGCAGTACTTC.

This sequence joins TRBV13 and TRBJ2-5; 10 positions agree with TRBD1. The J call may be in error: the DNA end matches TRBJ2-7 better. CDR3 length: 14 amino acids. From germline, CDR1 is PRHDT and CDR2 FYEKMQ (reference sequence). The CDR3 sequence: CASSSRDRGSEQYF. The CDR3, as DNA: TGTGCCAGCAGCTCCCGGGACAGGGGTAGCGAGCAGTACTTC.

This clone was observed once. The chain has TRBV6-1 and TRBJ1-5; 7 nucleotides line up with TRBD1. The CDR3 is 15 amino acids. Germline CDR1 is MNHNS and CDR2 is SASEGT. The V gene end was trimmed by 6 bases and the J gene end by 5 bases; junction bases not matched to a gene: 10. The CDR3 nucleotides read TGTGCCAGCAGCCCGGGGGACAGTTCCCATCAGCCCCAGCATTTT. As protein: CASSPGDSSHQPQHF.

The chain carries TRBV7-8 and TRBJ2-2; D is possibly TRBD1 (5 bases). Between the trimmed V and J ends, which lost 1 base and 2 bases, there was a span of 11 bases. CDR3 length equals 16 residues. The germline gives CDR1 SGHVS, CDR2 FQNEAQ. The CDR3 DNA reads TGTGCCAGCAGCTTAGAGCTGGGGCTCAACACCGGGGAGCTGTTTTTT. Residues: CASSLELGLNTGELFF.

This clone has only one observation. The CDR3 loop is CSVEPASGDSYNEQFF. CDR3 DNA sequence: TGCAGCGTTGAACCAGCTAGCGGGGACTCCTACAATGAGCAGTTCTTC. The J gene is TRBJ2-1, the V gene TRBV29-1; 9 bases agree with TRBD2. This CDR3 is built from 16 residues. Germline V gene sequence: CDR1 SQVTM, CDR2 ANQGSEA. Germline trimming cut 2 bases from V and 0 bases from J; bases unmatched to any gene: 5.

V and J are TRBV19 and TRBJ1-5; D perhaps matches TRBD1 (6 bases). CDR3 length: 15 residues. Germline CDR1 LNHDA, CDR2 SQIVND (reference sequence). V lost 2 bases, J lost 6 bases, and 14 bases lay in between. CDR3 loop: CASSIQQGEGQPQHF. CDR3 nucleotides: TGTGCCAGTAGTATACAACAGGGCGAAGGTCAGCCCCAGCATTTT.

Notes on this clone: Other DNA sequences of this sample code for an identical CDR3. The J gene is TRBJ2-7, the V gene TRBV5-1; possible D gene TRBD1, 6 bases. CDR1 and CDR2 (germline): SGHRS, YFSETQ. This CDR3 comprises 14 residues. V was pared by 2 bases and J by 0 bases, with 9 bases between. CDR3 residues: CASSLQGSSYEQYF. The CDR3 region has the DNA TGCGCCAGCAGCTTACAGGGTAGCTCCTACGAGCAGTACTTC.

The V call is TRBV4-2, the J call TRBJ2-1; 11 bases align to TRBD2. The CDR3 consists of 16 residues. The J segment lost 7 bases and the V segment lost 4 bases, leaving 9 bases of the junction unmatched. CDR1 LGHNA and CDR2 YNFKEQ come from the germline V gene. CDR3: CASSPQLAGARNEQFF. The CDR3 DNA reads TGTGCCAGCAGCCCGCAACTAGCGGGGGCTAGAAATGAGCAGTTCTTC.

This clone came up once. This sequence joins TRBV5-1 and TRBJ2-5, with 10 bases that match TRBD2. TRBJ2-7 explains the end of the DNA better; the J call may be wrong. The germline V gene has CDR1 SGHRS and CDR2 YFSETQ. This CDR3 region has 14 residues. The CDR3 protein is CASSKTSGAYEQYF. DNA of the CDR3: TGCGCCAGCAGCAAAACTAGCGGGGCCTACGAGCAGTACTTC.

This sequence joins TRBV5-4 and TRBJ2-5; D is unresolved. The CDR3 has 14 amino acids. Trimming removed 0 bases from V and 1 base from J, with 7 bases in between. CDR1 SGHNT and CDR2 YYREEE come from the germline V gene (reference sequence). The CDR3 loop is CASSLGGSQETQYF. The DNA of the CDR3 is TGTGCCAGCAGCTTGGGAGGATCCCAAGAGACCCAGTACTTC. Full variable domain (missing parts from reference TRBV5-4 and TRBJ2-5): ETGVTQSPTHLIKTRGQQVTLRCSSQSGHNTVSWYQQALGQGPQFIFQYYREEENGRGNFPPRFSGLQFPNYSSELNVNALELDDSALYLCASSLGGSQETQYFGPGTRLLVL.

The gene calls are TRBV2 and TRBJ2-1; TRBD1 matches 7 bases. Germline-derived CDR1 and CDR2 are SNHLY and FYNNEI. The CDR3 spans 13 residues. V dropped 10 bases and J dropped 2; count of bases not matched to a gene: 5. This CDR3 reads CAMGDRPYNEQFF. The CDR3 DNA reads TGTGCCATGGGGGACAGACCCTACAATGAGCAGTTCTTC.

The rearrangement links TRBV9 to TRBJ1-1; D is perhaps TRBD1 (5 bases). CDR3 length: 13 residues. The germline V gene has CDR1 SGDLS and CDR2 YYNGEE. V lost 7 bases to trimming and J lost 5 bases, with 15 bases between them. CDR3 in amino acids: CASGVGEETEAFF. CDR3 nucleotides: TGTGCCAGCGGGGTGGGGGAGGAAACTGAAGCTTTCTTT.

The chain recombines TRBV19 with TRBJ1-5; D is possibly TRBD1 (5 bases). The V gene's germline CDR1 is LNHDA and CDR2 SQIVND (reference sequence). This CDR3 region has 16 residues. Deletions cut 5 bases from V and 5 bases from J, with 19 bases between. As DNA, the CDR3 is TGTGCCAGTAGTCTATCCCTATCACAGGAATATCAGCCCCAGCATTTT. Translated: CASSLSLSQEYQPQHF.

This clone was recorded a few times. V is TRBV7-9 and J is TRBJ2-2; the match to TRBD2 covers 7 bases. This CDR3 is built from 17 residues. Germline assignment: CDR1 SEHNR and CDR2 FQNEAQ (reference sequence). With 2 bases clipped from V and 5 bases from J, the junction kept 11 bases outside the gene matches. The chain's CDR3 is CASSLYPPGGCTGELFF. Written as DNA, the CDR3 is TGTGCCAGCAGCTTATATCCCCCGGGAGGATGTACCGGGGAGCTGTTTTTT.

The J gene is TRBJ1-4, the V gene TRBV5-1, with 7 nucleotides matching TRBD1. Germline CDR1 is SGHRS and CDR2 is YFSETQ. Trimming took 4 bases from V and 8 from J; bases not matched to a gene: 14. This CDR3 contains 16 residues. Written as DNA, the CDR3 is TGCGCCAGCAGCGACGGGCGACAGGGTGGATACGAAAAACTGTTTTTT. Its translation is CASSDGRQGGYEKLFF.

The CDR3 is CASSLQGTGELFF. The CDR3 bases are TGCGCCAGCAGCTTGCAGGGGACCGGGGAGCTGTTTTTT. The gene calls are TRBV5-1 and TRBJ2-2; perhaps TRBD1 as D (6 bases). This CDR3 contains 13 residues. CDR1 and CDR2 from the germline V gene are SGHRS and YFSETQ. The V gene lost 1 base and the J gene lost 5 bases, with 6 bases spanning the gap. The whole variable domain, remainder taken from reference TRBV5-1 and TRBJ2-2, is KAGVTQTPRYLIKTRGQQVTLSCSPISGHRSVSWYQQTPGQGLQFLFEYFSETQRNKGNFPGRFSGRQFSNSRSEMNVSTLELGDSALYLCASSLQGTGELFFGEGSRLTVL.

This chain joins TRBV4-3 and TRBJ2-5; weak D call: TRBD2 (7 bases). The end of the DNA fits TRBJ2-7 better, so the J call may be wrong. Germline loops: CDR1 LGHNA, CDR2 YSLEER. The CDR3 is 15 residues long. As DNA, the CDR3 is TGCGCCAGCAGCCAAGATCACCGGGGGGCCCACGAGCAGTACTTC. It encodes CASSQDHRGAHEQYF.